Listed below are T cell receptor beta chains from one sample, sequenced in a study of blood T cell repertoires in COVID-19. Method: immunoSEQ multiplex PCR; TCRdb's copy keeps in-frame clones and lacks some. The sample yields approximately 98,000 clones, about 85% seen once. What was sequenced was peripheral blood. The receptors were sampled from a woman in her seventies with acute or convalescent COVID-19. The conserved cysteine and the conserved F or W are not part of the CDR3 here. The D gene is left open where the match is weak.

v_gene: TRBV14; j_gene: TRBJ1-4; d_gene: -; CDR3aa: ASSQATSTGANEKLF
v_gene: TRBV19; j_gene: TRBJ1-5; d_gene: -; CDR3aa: ASSIGPWRPKSDQPQH
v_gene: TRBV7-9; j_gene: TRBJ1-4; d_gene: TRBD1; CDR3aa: ASSERQGTFEKLF
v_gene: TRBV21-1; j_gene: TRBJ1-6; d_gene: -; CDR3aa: ARTGGCYNSPLH
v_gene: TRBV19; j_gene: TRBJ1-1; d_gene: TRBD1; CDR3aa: ASSVTGGRTEAF
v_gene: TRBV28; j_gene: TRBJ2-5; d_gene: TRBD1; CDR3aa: ASSGTGGGLETQY
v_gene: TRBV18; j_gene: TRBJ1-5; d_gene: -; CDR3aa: ASSPFSGHQPQH
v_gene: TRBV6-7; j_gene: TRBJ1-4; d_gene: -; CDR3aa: ASSHIGLTDNEKLF
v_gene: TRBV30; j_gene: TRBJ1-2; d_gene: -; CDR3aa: AWSGLYNYGYT
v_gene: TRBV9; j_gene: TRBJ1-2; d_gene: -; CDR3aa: ASSVVYRDGYT
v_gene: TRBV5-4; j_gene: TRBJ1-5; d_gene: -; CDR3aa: ASSWGGGMSNQPQH
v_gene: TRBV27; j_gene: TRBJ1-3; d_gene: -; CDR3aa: ASSTRAFSGNTIY
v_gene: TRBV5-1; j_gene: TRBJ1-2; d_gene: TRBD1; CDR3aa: ASSLADRNEGYT
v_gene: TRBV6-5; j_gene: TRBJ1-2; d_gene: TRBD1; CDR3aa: ASSPRDRSNYGYT
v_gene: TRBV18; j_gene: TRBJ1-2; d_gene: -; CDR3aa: ASSPPGGEGLYGYT
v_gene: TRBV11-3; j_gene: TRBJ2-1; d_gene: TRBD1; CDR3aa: ASSLGTGGLGYNEQF
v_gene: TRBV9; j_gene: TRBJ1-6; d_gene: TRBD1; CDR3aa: ASSTHADGTGAPLH
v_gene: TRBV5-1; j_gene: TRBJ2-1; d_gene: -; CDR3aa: ASSLASEGEQF
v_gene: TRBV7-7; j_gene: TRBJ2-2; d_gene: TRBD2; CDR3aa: ASSLVAGVDTGELF
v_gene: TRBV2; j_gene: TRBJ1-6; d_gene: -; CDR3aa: ASNSERDSPLH
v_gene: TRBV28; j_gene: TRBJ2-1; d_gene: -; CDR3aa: ASSLSGSHNNEQF
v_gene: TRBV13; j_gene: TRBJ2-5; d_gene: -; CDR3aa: ASSFFGGDAQETQY
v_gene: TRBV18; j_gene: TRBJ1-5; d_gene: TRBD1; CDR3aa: ASSPSRGEQPQH
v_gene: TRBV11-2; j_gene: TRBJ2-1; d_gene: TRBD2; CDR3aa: ASSQPGLAGENEQF
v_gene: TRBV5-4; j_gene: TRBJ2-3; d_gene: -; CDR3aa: ASSSTTSTDTQY
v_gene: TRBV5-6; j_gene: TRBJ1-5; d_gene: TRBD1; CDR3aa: ASSQGADQPQH
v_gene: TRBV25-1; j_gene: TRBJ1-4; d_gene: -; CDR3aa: ASSESLGHSEKLF
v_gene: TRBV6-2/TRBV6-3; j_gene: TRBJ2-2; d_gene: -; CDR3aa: ASSSPGLRFTGELF
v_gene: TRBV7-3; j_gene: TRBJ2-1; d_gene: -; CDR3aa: ASSTQSGLGNEQF